This TCR beta chain comes out of a study of CD8 T cells in ankylosing spondylitis. Study-level points and caveats: The authors reported significant enrichment of disease-linked clones in matched ankylosing spondylitis synovial fluid. Among TCR beta sequences, a motif of eight highly homologous variants appeared characteristic of ankylosing spondylitis blood.

5'-RACE, quantitative and with molecular barcodes, yielded the TCR beta libraries. Each CDR3 protein is one row after TCRdb ran MiXCR on the 5' RACE reads. Counted here are 750,000 to 850,000 distinct CDR3 sequences, about an eighth occurring once; the ten biggest clones make up about 0.49%. With respect to this clonotype: No antigen is known for it.

The CDR3 loop spans 16 amino acids. Germline V gene data show CDR1 as SGHRS and CDR2 as YFSETQ. V shed 1 base, J shed 2 bases, and the junction held 7 bases outside the gene matches. V gene TRBV5-1 combines with J gene TRBJ2-3; 7 bases fit TRBD1. The TCR was taken from a male donor with ankylosing spondylitis. Sequencing input: blood, either unsorted or a sorted T cell fraction (not recorded which). CDR3 loop: CASSLNFRGITDTQYF. The CDR3 DNA reads as TGCGCCAGCAGCTTGAACTTCAGGGGGATCACAGATACGCAGTATTTT.